These 17 T cell receptor beta chains came from one sample sequenced in a study of blood T cell repertoires in COVID-19 (dated by TCRdb to 2018 to 2021). Library preparation was by the immunoSEQ multiplex PCR assay. In its TCRdb copy, this immuneACCESS table keeps in-frame sequences only and misses some clones. Where compared with another copy, unresolved V genes explain less than half of these, and the others have no known cause. The sample table lists just under 150,000 clones, about 85% of them with a count of one. The ten top clones hold about 2.6% of the sample. Input material: peripheral blood. Every receptor here comes from a human donor with acute or convalescent COVID-19. The donor label of this sample is uncertain.

V usage is TRBV29-1 and J usage is TRBJ1-1; TRBD1 matches at 9 bases. Trimming removed 2 bases from V and 4 bases from J; junction bases left unmatched: 8. The CDR3 length is 15 residues. Germline CDR1 and CDR2: SQVTM and ANQGSEA. CDR3 in DNA: TGCAGCGTTGAAAACCCCCCGACAGGGGGCACTGAAGCTTTCTTT. The encoded protein is CSVENPPTGGTEAFF.

V gene TRBV7-3 combines with J gene TRBJ2-1; D ambiguous. The CDR3 is 13 residues long. V was pared by 2 bases and J by 5 bases, with 7 bases between. Per the germline V gene, CDR1 is SGHTA and CDR2 is FQGTGA. The CDR3 DNA follows: TGTGCCAGCAGCTTACCTACTCACAATGAGCAGTTCTTC. Translated, it gives CASSLPTHNEQFF.

V usage is TRBV6-5 and J usage is TRBJ1-2; 10 bases map to TRBD1. The CDR3 contains 14 residues. Per the germline V gene, CDR1 is MNHEY and CDR2 is SVGAGI. The V and J ends lost 5 bases and 7 bases, in that order; junction bases with no gene match: 7. For the CDR3, the DNA is TGTGCCAGCAGTACCCTCGGGACAGGGGTTGGCTACACCTTC. Translation gives CASSTLGTGVGYTF.

The V and J genes are TRBV5-6 and TRBJ1-1; possibly TRBD1 for D (5 bases). V was trimmed by 0 bases and J by 0 bases, leaving 9 bases between them. Germline values: CDR1 SGHDT, CDR2 YYEEEE. The CDR3 runs 15 residues. As DNA, the CDR3 is TGTGCCAGCAGCTTGGGACAGAACCTGAACACTGAAGCTTTCTTT. Protein sequence: CASSLGQNLNTEAFF.

This chain's CDR3 is CASSSLRQAPYAGANVLTF. The CDR3 DNA reads TGTGCCAGCAGTTCCCTGCGACAGGCCCCCTATGCTGGGGCCAACGTCCTGACTTTC. The rearrangement joins TRBV6-2 or TRBV6-3 to TRBJ2-6; TRBD1 might be the D (6 bases). Germline assignment: CDR1 MNHEY and CDR2 SVGEGT. V lost 4 bases and J lost 2, with 21 bases in between. The CDR3 is 19 amino acids.

V is TRBV15 and J is TRBJ1-4; D is undetermined. V was shortened by 2 bases and J by 1 base, with 8 bases between the two germline ends. CDR3 length: 15 amino acids. Germline values: CDR1 LNHNV, CDR2 YYDKDF (reference sequence). Written as DNA, the CDR3 is TGTGCCACCAGCAGATCCAGAGGAACTAATGAAAAACTGTTTTTT. The encoded protein is CATSRSRGTNEKLFF.

This chain joins TRBV20-1 and TRBJ1-2; the match to TRBD1 covers 8 bases. CDR3 length equals 16 residues. Trimming cost V 3 bases and J 5 bases; bases outside gene matches: 14. Per the germline V gene, CDR1 is DFQATT and CDR2 is SNEGSKA (reference sequence). The CDR3, as DNA: TGCAGTGCTAGTCCATTTACAGGGGGTCGTCGTTATGGCTACACCTTC. This codes for CSASPFTGGRRYGYTF.

The chain recombines TRBV10-3 with TRBJ1-4; TRBD1 might be the D (6 bases). This CDR3 has 13 residues. The V and J ends lost 10 bases and 5 bases respectively, with 14 bases between them. Per the germline V gene, CDR1 is ENHRY and CDR2 is SYGVKD. In DNA, the CDR3 is TGTGCCAGCAGGACAGATTTAAATGAAAAACTGTTTTTT. This encodes CASRTDLNEKLFF.

Only one count was recorded for this clone. V gene TRBV7-3 combines with J gene TRBJ1-1, with TRBD1 matching over 9 bases. Looked up from germline, CDR1 is SGHTA and CDR2 is FQGTGA. The length of the CDR3 is 16 residues. After removal of 2 bases from V and 4 bases from J, the junction contained 8 bases not matched to a gene. CDR3 protein: CASSLWTGAIGTEAFF. The CDR3 nucleotides are TGTGCCAGCAGCTTATGGACAGGGGCAATAGGCACTGAAGCTTTCTTT. The full variable domain, in which reference TRBV7-3 and TRBJ1-1 provide the parts outside the CDR3, is GAGVSQTPSNKVTEKGKYVELRCDPISGHTALYWYRQSLGQGPEFLIYFQGTGAADDSGLPNDRFFAVRPEGSVSTLKIQRTERGDSAVYLCASSLWTGAIGTEAFFGQGTRLTVV.

This sequence joins TRBV6-5 and TRBJ1-5; perhaps TRBD1 as D (6 bases). V was clipped by 5 bases and J by 7 bases, with 12 bases between them. The germline CDR1 and CDR2 sequences are MNHEY and SVGAGI. The CDR3 contains 13 residues. CDR3 sequence reads: CASSTGIGQPQHF. DNA of the CDR3: TGTGCCAGCAGTACAGGGATTGGACAGCCCCAGCATTTT.

The V gene is TRBV7-9, the J gene TRBJ2-3, with 8 bases fitting TRBD1. J was trimmed by 2 bases and V by 3 bases; bases with no gene match: 4. Per the germline V gene, CDR1 is SEHNR and CDR2 is FQNEAQ (reference sequence). This CDR3 region has 15 residues. In nucleotides, the CDR3 is TGTGCCAGCAGCTTCGGACAGGGCAACACAGATACGCAGTATTTT. Translated: CASSFGQGNTDTQYF. Complete variable domain (other parts from reference TRBV7-9 and TRBJ2-3): DTGVSQNPRHKITKRGQNVTFRCDPISEHNRLYWYRQTLGQGPEFLTYFQNEAQLEKSRLLSDRFSAERPKGSFSTLEIQRTEQGDSAMYLCASSFGQGNTDTQYFGPGTRLTVL.

This chain joins TRBV25-1 and TRBJ1-3; tentatively, D is TRBD1 (5 bases). V was shortened by 1 base and J by 0 bases, with 10 bases between the two germline ends. Germline V gene lookup returns CDR1 MGHDK and CDR2 SYGVNS. This CDR3 has 16 residues. The CDR3 sequence: CASSEWGRISGNTIYF. The CDR3 coding sequence is TGTGCCAGCAGTGAATGGGGCAGAATCTCTGGAAACACCATATATTTT.

V and J are TRBV28 and TRBJ1-4, with D maybe TRBD1 (6 bases). This CDR3 has 14 residues. The ends were cut back, 6 bases at V and 4 bases at J, with 12 bases in the middle. The V gene's germline CDR1 is MDHEN and CDR2 SYDVKM. The CDR3 DNA is TGTGCCAGCAGCAGACAGGACCTTAATGAAAAACTGTTTTTT. Its translation: CASSRQDLNEKLFF. Complete variable domain (other parts from reference TRBV28 and TRBJ1-4): DVKVTQSSRYLVKRTGEKVFLECVQDMDHENMFWYRQDPGLGLRLIYFSYDVKMKEKGDIPEGYSVSREKKERFSLILESASTNQTSMYLCASSRQDLNEKLFFGSGTQLSVL.

The genes are TRBV4-2 and TRBJ1-6; a weak D match, TRBD1 (6 bases). V lost 0 bases and J lost 6, with 9 bases in between. Germline values: CDR1 LGHNA, CDR2 YNFKEQ. CDR3 size: 15 residues. The CDR3 bases are TGTGCCAGCAGCCAAGATTTAGGGGGTAATTCACCCCTCCACTTT. Protein product: CASSQDLGGNSPLHF.

The count of this clone is one. The chain couples TRBV7-8 to TRBJ1-5; D unresolved. The CDR3 has 15 amino acids. From germline, CDR1 is SGHVS and CDR2 FQNEAQ. Trimming stripped 5 bases from V and 5 bases from J, with 16 bases between. The CDR3 DNA sequence: TGTGCCAGCAGCCCCCTCCGGGAGAAATATCAGCCCCAGCATTTT. Translation: CASSPLREKYQPQHF.

The chain carries TRBV24-1 and TRBJ1-1, with 7 nucleotides matching TRBD1. The V segment lost 3 bases and the J segment 1 base; nucleotides outside the gene matches: 4. The germline gives CDR1 KGHDR, CDR2 SFDVKD. The CDR3 spans 15 residues. CDR3: CATSDPRQGNTEAFF. CDR3 nucleotides: TGTGCCACCAGTGATCCAAGACAGGGGAACACTGAAGCTTTCTTT.

This clone was counted a single time. Here the CDR3 reads CASSQGTAQNYGYTF. The CDR3 region has the DNA TGCGCCAGCAGCCAAGGCACAGCCCAAAACTATGGCTACACCTTC. This chain links TRBV4-3 with TRBJ1-2; D unclear. V was cut by 1 base and J by 2 bases, with 11 bases left in between. The CDR3 runs 15 residues. Germline CDR1 and CDR2: LGHNA and YSLEER.